Below, 6 T cell receptor beta chains from the same sample are listed, as sequenced in a study of shared clonotypes between healthy human individuals. TCRdb keeps only in-frame clones here, not all; method: immunoSEQ multiplex PCR. This sample yields 2 million or so clones, of which 85% to 95% are seen a single time; 0.13% belongs to the top ten. The specimen sequenced was naive CD4+ T cells sorted from blood. Stated subset: CD45RA+ positively selected. These receptors came from a young man in good health.

This clone is a singleton in its sample. The chain uses TRBV6-5 and TRBJ1-1, with unresolved D. CDR1 and CDR2 (germline): MNHEY, SVGAGI. The CDR3 contains 15 residues. The ends were cut back, 2 bases at V and 2 bases at J, with 12 bases in the middle. The CDR3 loop is CASSYQAVINTEAFF. CDR3 sequence (DNA): TGTGCCAGCAGTTACCAGGCAGTAATAAACACTGAAGCTTTCTTT.

V and J are TRBV10-1 and TRBJ2-7, with TRBD1 matching over 10 bases. The junction had 9 bases not matched to a gene; V was cut back by 5 bases and J by 2 bases. The CDR3 consists of 16 residues. In germline, CDR1 is WNHNN, CDR2 SYGVQD (reference sequence). The CDR3 DNA is TGCGCCAGCAGTAGGGACAGGGGAGGTTCGCCCTACGAGCAGTACTTC. Translation: CASSRDRGGSPYEQYF.

This chain joins TRBV28 and TRBJ2-7, with TRBD2 matching 8 bases. V was pared by 6 bases and J by 0 bases, with 7 bases of the junction left unmatched. The germline gives CDR1 MDHEN, CDR2 SYDVKM. This CDR3 is built from 15 residues. Here the CDR3 DNA reads TGTGCCAGCAGATTCGAGCGGGGGAGCTCCTACGAGCAGTACTTC. Translating gives CASRFERGSSYEQYF.

The chain is built from TRBV10-3 and TRBJ2-2, with D possibly matching TRBD2 (5 bases). The CDR3 has 12 residues. From germline, CDR1 is ENHRY and CDR2 SYGVKD. The V end was cut by 6 bases, the J end by 6 bases, with 8 bases between. CDR3 nucleotides: TGTGCCATCAGGGACTCCCCCGGGGAGCTGTTTTTT. Its protein is CAIRDSPGELFF.

The chain uses TRBV12-5 and TRBJ2-6, with D tentatively TRBD1 (5 bases). Looked up from germline, CDR1 is LGHNT and CDR2 is FRNRAP. The V end lost 6 bases, the J end lost 8 bases, and 11 bases lay between the germline ends. The CDR3 is 13 residues long. CDR3 DNA sequence: TGTGCTAGTGGCCCTGACAGATCCAACGTCCTGACTTTC. Amino acid sequence: CASGPDRSNVLTF.

Regarding this clone: The same CDR3 also results from other DNA sequences found in this sample. V and J are TRBV6-5 and TRBJ2-3; unclear D gene. CDR1 and CDR2 (germline): MNHEY, SVGAGI. The V end was cut by 5 bases, the J end by 0 bases, with 3 bases between. This CDR3 comprises 12 residues. In DNA, the CDR3 is TGTGCCAGCAGTCCCAGCACAGATACGCAGTATTTT. Encoded protein: CASSPSTDTQYF.